The 17 T cell receptor beta chains below all came from one sample that was sequenced in a study of T cell responses to AZD1222 COVID-19 vaccine. Profiled with immunoSEQ multiplex PCR; TCRdb holds only in-frame clones, not every one. In the table there are fewer than 150,000 clones, about 90% of which are singletons. The sample here was peripheral blood, taken 28 days after the second AZD1222 dose. Source of these receptors: an adult who received the AZD1222 COVID-19 vaccine.

This chain links TRBV30 with TRBJ1-1; possibly TRBD1 for D (5 bases). The V gene lost 4 bases and the J gene lost 0 bases, with 9 bases spanning the gap. There are 13 residues in the CDR3. Germline values: CDR1 GTSNPN, CDR2 SVGIG (reference sequence). The DNA for the CDR3 is TGTGCCTGGACCCAACAGGTGAACACTGAAGCTTTCTTT. This encodes CAWTQQVNTEAFF.

The J gene is TRBJ1-6, the V gene TRBV19, with TRBD1 matching 7 bases. Germline loops: CDR1 LNHDA, CDR2 SQIVND (reference sequence). The J segment lost 7 bases and the V segment lost 1 base, leaving 4 bases of the junction unmatched. The CDR3 totals 15 residues. CDR3 sequence reads: CASSIGYRGNSPLHF. CDR3 in DNA: TGTGCCAGTAGTATAGGATACAGGGGAAATTCACCCCTCCACTTT.

Worth noting for this clone: Other nucleotide sequences from this sample produce the same CDR3. The chain employs TRBV2 and TRBJ2-1; D uncertain. V was cut by 7 bases and J by 7 bases, with 8 bases left in between. Germline loops: CDR1 SNHLY, CDR2 FYNNEI. The CDR3 covers 11 residues. The CDR3 here is CASTPTNEQFF. CDR3 DNA sequence: TGTGCCAGCACCCCAACTAATGAGCAGTTCTTC. The full variable domain, completed using reference TRBV2 and TRBJ2-1, is EPEVTQTPSHQVTQMGQEVILRCVPISNHLYFYWYRQILGQKVEFLVSFYNNEISEKSEIFDDQFSVERPDGSNFTLKIRSTKLEDSAMYFCASTPTNEQFFGPGTRLTVL.

The V and J genes are TRBV28 and TRBJ2-1; TRBD1 matches at 7 bases. There are 16 residues in the CDR3. V dropped 4 bases and J dropped 0; count of bases not matched to a gene: 6. Germline assignment: CDR1 MDHEN and CDR2 SYDVKM. The CDR3 DNA follows: TGTGCCAGCAGTTCGACAGGGCCGAGCTCCTACAATGAGCAGTTCTTC. This translates into CASSSTGPSSYNEQFF.

The chain combines TRBV11-1 with TRBJ1-2, with D unclear. Germline CDR1 reads SGHAT; CDR2 reads FQDESV (reference sequence). The ends were cut back, 5 bases at V and 2 bases at J, with 9 bases in the middle. CDR3 length: 13 amino acids. CDR3 DNA: TGTGCCAGCAGCCCCGAGGCCAACTATGGCTACACCTTC. Its protein product is CASSPEANYGYTF.

This clone appeared a single time. J is TRBJ2-3 and V is TRBV9; D call uncertain. The germline V gene encodes CDR1 SGDLS and CDR2 YYNGEE. The V end was cut by 2 bases, the J end by 5 bases, with 12 bases between. The CDR3 has 14 residues. The DNA for the CDR3 is TGTGCCAGCAGCGTCGGACGGTTGGAAGATACGCAGTATTTT. It translates to CASSVGRLEDTQYF.

This clone was seen just once. The chain is built from TRBV4-1 and TRBJ1-1; no firm D call. The V gene lost 1 base and the J gene lost 5 bases, with 20 bases spanning the gap. CDR1 and CDR2 from the germline V gene are MGHRA and YSYEKL. The CDR3 runs 17 residues. DNA of the CDR3: TGCGCCAGCAGCCAAGGATCTGGAGGGTCCTTTTTGACTGAAGCTTTCTTT. It codes for CASSQGSGGSFLTEAFF.

The chain is built from TRBV6-5 and TRBJ1-5; no reliable D call. V lost 7 bases to trimming and J lost 0 bases, with 10 bases between them. CDR1 and CDR2 (germline): MNHEY, SVGAGI. The CDR3 has 14 residues. The CDR3 is CASTPGNSNQPQHF. In nucleotides, the CDR3 is TGTGCCAGCACCCCAGGTAATAGCAATCAGCCCCAGCATTTT.

The chain couples TRBV4-2 to TRBJ2-2; D ambiguous. The germline V gene encodes CDR1 LGHNA and CDR2 YNFKEQ. Trimming cost V 1 base and J 5 bases, with 8 bases left between them. The CDR3 extends over 14 amino acids. CDR3 in amino acids: CASSQVSATGELFF. CDR3 nucleotides: TGTGCCAGCAGCCAAGTCAGTGCGACCGGGGAGCTGTTTTTT.

This chain links TRBV18 with TRBJ1-5, with TRBD1 as a possible D gene (5 bases). CDR3 length: 16 residues. In germline, CDR1 is KGHSH, CDR2 LQKENI. V was shortened by 0 bases and J by 7 bases, with 16 bases between the two germline ends. DNA of the CDR3: TGTGCCAGCTCACCACCGGGGGATCGAGTCGGGCAGCCCCAGCATTTT. Its protein is CASSPPGDRVGQPQHF.

The chain recombines TRBV21-1 with TRBJ1-4; the table's D call, TRBD1, has no DNA check behind it. TRBV21-1 is an annotated pseudogene. This CDR3 is built from 15 residues. CDR3 sequence: CASSKGGQGVWKLFF. The CDR3 nucleotides are TGTGCCAGCAGCAAAGGGGGGCAGGGGGTATGGAAACTGTTTTTT.

V is TRBV7-3 and J is TRBJ1-1; perhaps TRBD1 as D (6 bases). Germline loops: CDR1 SGHTA, CDR2 FQGTGA. The CDR3 is 13 residues long. V gave up 5 bases and J gave up 2 bases, with 9 bases separating them. The CDR3 region is CASSPGANTEAFF. CDR3 DNA: TGTGCCAGCAGCCCAGGGGCCAACACTGAAGCTTTCTTT.

This clone was observed a few times. The chain has TRBV28 and TRBJ1-1, with D maybe TRBD1 (6 bases). The germline gives CDR1 MDHEN, CDR2 SYDVKM. Trimming left V 7 bases short and J 2 bases short, with 11 bases between. This CDR3 has 13 amino acids. The CDR3: CASKLDRNTEAFF. The CDR3 region has the DNA TGTGCCAGCAAACTGGACAGAAACACTGAAGCTTTCTTT.

This chain uses TRBV9 with TRBJ2-3, with 12 bases fitting TRBD2. Germline values: CDR1 SGDLS, CDR2 YYNGEE. The CDR3 loop spans 15 amino acids. The junction had 5 bases not matched to a gene; V was cut back by 4 bases and J by 5 bases. For the CDR3, the DNA is TGTGCCAGCAGCCCCCGACTAGCGGGGGTAGATACGCAGTATTTT. This sequence encodes CASSPRLAGVDTQYF.

The genes are TRBV25-1 and TRBJ1-1; no clear D gene. CDR1 MGHDK and CDR2 SYGVNS come from the germline V gene. V was shortened by 2 bases and J by 1 base, with 8 bases between the two germline ends. The CDR3 contains 14 residues. The CDR3 nucleotides are TGTGCCAGCAGTGAAGACATCCAGAACACTGAAGCTTTCTTT. It encodes CASSEDIQNTEAFF.

This chain links TRBV5-1 with TRBJ1-6, with 8 bases lining up with TRBD1. V lost 3 bases to trimming and J lost 10 bases; unmatched junction nucleotides: 6. Germline V lookup: CDR1 SGHRS, CDR2 YFSETQ. This CDR3 region has 14 residues. In DNA, the CDR3 is TGCGCCAGCAGCTCCCAGGGGGCCAGGTCACCCCTCCACTTT. It specifies CASSSQGARSPLHF.

V usage is TRBV19 and J usage is TRBJ2-5; D remains ambiguous. From germline, CDR1 is LNHDA and CDR2 SQIVND (reference sequence). The CDR3 runs to 13 residues. Trimming shortened V by 3 bases and J by 2 bases, and 7 bases separated the two germline ends. The CDR3 region has the DNA TGTGCCAGTAGTATTAACAGACAAGAGACCCAGTACTTC. Amino acids: CASSINRQETQYF.